A selection of T cell receptor beta chains follows, all from one sample in a study of long-term antiretroviral therapy in people with HIV. The repertoire was sequenced with immunoSEQ multiplex PCR; TCRdb's copy has only in-frame clones and lacks some. The sample consists of about 50,000 clones, around 80% of them appearing once. The source was unsorted PBMCs, collected 0.8 years after starting antiretroviral therapy. These receptor sequences come from a woman between 18 and 29 years old with HIV. CDR3s include the opening cysteine and the closing phenylalanine or tryptophan. A D gene is named only where the DNA matches it firmly. For some rows the clone size is stated as once, few or many, or as a class when expanded; others skip it.

D gene	clone size	J gene	V gene	CDR3 protein	CDR3 DNA
-	-	TRBJ1-1	TRBV6-6	CASFPGSYTEAFF	TGTGCCAGCTTTCCGGGATCATACACTGAAGCTTTCTTT
-	few	TRBJ2-1	TRBV27	CASSLYLRSNEQFF	TGTGCCAGCAGTTTATACCTTAGAAGCAATGAGCAGTTCTTC
TRBD2	-	TRBJ2-2	TRBV4-1	CASSQGTSGYTGELFF	TGCGCCAGCAGCCAAGGGACTAGCGGATACACCGGGGAGCTGTTTTTT
-	-	TRBJ2-7	TRBV2	CASSDHRAYEQYF	TGTGCCAGCAGTGATCACCGAGCCTACGAGCAGTACTTC
-	-	TRBJ2-7	TRBV11-2	CASRGIGSYEQYF	TGTGCCAGCCGGGGGATAGGGTCCTACGAGCAGTACTTC
TRBD1	-	TRBJ2-7	TRBV19	CASSTYRGDEQYF	TGTGCCAGTAGTACTTACAGGGGCGACGAGCAGTACTTC
TRBD2	-	TRBJ2-3	TRBV28	CASSLPGRLAGAWTDTQYF	TGTGCCAGCAGTTTACCAGGAAGACTAGCGGGAGCCTGGACAGATACGCAGTATTTT
-	-	TRBJ2-7	TRBV1	CTSSQDDSQIPDPNLSSYEQYF	TGCACCAGCAGCCAAGATGACTCCCAGATTCCAGATCCGAATTTAAGCTCCTACGAGCAGTACTTC
-	-	TRBJ2-6	TRBV11-1	CASSAWGAGANVLTF	TGTGCCAGCAGCGCTTGGGGAGCTGGGGCCAACGTCCTGACTTTC
-	-	TRBJ2-3	TRBV5-6	CASSQTRNTQYF	TGTGCCAGCAGCCAAACCAGGAATACGCAGTATTTT
-	-	TRBJ2-3	TRBV4-3	CASSQVLGTDTQYF	TGCGCCAGCAGCCAAGTCCTGGGCACAGATACGCAGTATTTT
-	-	TRBJ2-7	TRBV4-3	CASSQDVRGSSYEQYF	TGCGCCAGCAGCCAAGATGTCAGGGGTTCGTCCTACGAGCAGTACTTC
TRBD2	-	TRBJ2-7	TRBV5-1	CASGLAGPYEQYF	TGCGCCAGTGGACTAGCGGGACCCTACGAGCAGTACTTC
TRBD2	-	TRBJ2-7	TRBV9	CASSVSGTTYEQYF	TGTGCCAGCAGCGTAAGCGGGACTACCTACGAGCAGTACTTC
-	-	TRBJ2-2	TRBV7-3	CASSSTGPTGELFF	TGTGCCAGCAGCTCCACAGGCCCCACCGGGGAGCTGTTTTTT
-	-	TRBJ2-1	TRBV18	CASSPPPAAREQFF	TGTGCCAGCTCACCACCCCCGGCAGCGCGTGAGCAGTTCTTC
TRBD1	-	TRBJ2-7	TRBV7-2	CASSADRGRGEQYF	TGTGCCAGCAGCGCAGACAGGGGGCGCGGGGAGCAGTACTTC
TRBD1	-	TRBJ1-2	TRBV7-3	CASSLNEGGDGYTF	TGTGCCAGCAGCTTAAATGAAGGGGGCGATGGCTACACCTTC
TRBD2	-	TRBJ2-7	TRBV7-2	CASSYGLAGGSYEQYF	TGTGCCAGCAGCTACGGACTAGCGGGAGGCTCCTACGAGCAGTACTTC
-	once	TRBJ2-1	TRBV7-3	CASSLTYGSPEDEQFF	TGTGCCAGCAGCTTAACGTATGGTAGCCCGGAGGATGAGCAGTTCTTC
TRBD1	-	TRBJ2-1	TRBV6-4	CATAGTGANEQFF	TGTGCCACCGCCGGGACAGGGGCAAATGAGCAGTTCTTC
-	-	TRBJ2-3	TRBV10-2	CASSLGRPTDTQYF	TGCGCCAGCAGTCTTGGACGACCCACAGATACGCAGTATTTT